One sample yielded the 20 T cell receptor beta chains listed below, sequenced in a study of shared clonotypes between healthy human individuals. The method was immunoSEQ multiplex PCR; TCRdb's version includes in-frame clones alone and lacks a portion of them. The sample lists roughly 2.6 million clones; just over 90% were seen once. Sample: naive CD4+ T cells sorted from blood. Subset here: CD45RA+ positively selected. The receptors here all came from a man aged 18 to 35 in good health.

This rearrangement joins TRBV18 to TRBJ2-7; TRBD1 matches at 8 bases. Losses at the gene ends were 6 bases for V and 6 bases for J; bases not matched to a gene: 16. There are 16 residues in the CDR3. Germline CDR1 KGHSH, CDR2 LQKENI. CDR3 sequence reads: CASSSLLGTGSLEQYF. CDR3 DNA: TGTGCCAGCTCTTCCCTTCTCGGGACAGGTTCTCTCGAGCAGTACTTC.

V is TRBV9 and J is TRBJ1-1; D is uncertain. Trimming took 5 bases from V and 6 from J, leaving 17 bases between them. The CDR3 contains 14 residues. Germline values: CDR1 SGDLS, CDR2 YYNGEE. The CDR3 bases are TGTGCCAGCAGACGAGCGAGCGATGGACCTGAAGCTTTCTTT. It codes for CASRRASDGPEAFF.

This clone was counted a single time. V and J are TRBV10-3 and TRBJ2-7; D call uncertain. The V end was cut by 8 bases, the J end by 0 bases, with 5 bases between. CDR1 and CDR2 (germline): ENHRY, SYGVKD. The CDR3 consists of 11 residues. The CDR3 is CAIADSYEQYF. CDR3 sequence (DNA): TGTGCCATCGCGGACTCCTACGAGCAGTACTTC.

The gene calls are TRBV4-1 and TRBJ2-5, with D possibly TRBD2 on 6 matching bases. CDR1 and CDR2 (germline): MGHRA, YSYEKL. The V end lost 6 bases, the J end lost 4 bases, and 12 bases lay between the germline ends. CDR3 size: 13 residues. DNA of the CDR3: TGCGCCAGCAGTCTAGCGTGGGGAGAGACCCAGTACTTC. Protein product: CASSLAWGETQYF.

This clone was found a few times. The chain carries TRBV29-1 and TRBJ1-1; no definite D call. The length of the CDR3 is 11 residues. Germline assignment: CDR1 SQVTM and CDR2 ANQGSEA. Between the trimmed V and J ends, which lost 5 bases and 7 bases, there was a span of 11 bases. Here the CDR3 DNA reads TGCAGCGTTCAAGGTACAATTGAAGCTTTCTTT. Protein: CSVQGTIEAFF.

The rearrangement links TRBV30 to TRBJ1-6; TRBD1 aligns across 10 bases. CDR3 length equals 17 residues. V lost 3 bases to trimming and J lost 7 bases; unmatched junction nucleotides: 12. Germline assignment: CDR1 GTSNPN and CDR2 SVGIG (reference sequence). CDR3 sequence: CAWSRDRGNKRNSPLHF. The CDR3 DNA follows: TGTGCCTGGAGCCGGGACAGGGGTAATAAACGAAATTCACCCCTCCACTTT.

With respect to this clone: Germline and junction disagree at one end, which may indicate a read error. This sequence joins TRBV7-7 and TRBJ2-2; D is ambiguous. Germline V gene data show CDR1 as SSHAT and CDR2 as FNYEAQ (reference sequence). This CDR3 contains 16 residues. CDR3 residues: CASSLVDNEVTGELFF. The CDR3 DNA sequence: TGTGCTAGCAGCTTAGTAGACAATGAGGTCACCGGGGAGCTGTTTTTT.

The chain couples TRBV7-3 to TRBJ2-1; tentatively, D is TRBD1 (6 bases). Germline CDR1 SGHTA, CDR2 FQGTGA. This CDR3 is 17 amino acids long. V was shortened by 1 base and J by 5 bases, with 18 bases between the two germline ends. In DNA, the CDR3 is TGTGCCAGCAGCTTAAGTTCAACAGGGCTACCAAACAATGAGCAGTTCTTC. Its protein product is CASSLSSTGLPNNEQFF.

The chain uses TRBV5-1 and TRBJ1-2, with a tentative D call TRBD1 (6 bases). The V and J ends lost 0 bases and 5 bases respectively, with 17 bases between them. CDR1 SGHRS and CDR2 YFSETQ come from the germline V gene. There are 16 residues in the CDR3. This chain's CDR3 is CASSLGETGVIYGYTF. CDR3 in DNA: TGCGCCAGCAGCTTGGGGGAGACAGGAGTCATATATGGCTACACCTTC.

Turning to this clone: Other DNA sequences within the sample encode an identical CDR3. The chain is built from TRBV19 and TRBJ1-5, with a tentative D call TRBD1 (6 bases). CDR1 LNHDA and CDR2 SQIVND come from the germline V gene (reference sequence). This CDR3 contains 12 residues. V lost 5 bases and J lost 4, with 6 bases in between. The CDR3 reads CASSQGNQPQHF. In nucleotides, the CDR3 is TGTGCCAGTAGTCAGGGGAATCAGCCCCAGCATTTT.

This clone was counted a single time. V usage is TRBV5-4 and J usage is TRBJ2-2; D remains ambiguous. The CDR3 loop spans 13 amino acids. Trimming took off 6 bases at V and 7 bases at J, with 13 bases between the two ends. Germline V lookup: CDR1 SGHNT, CDR2 YYREEE (reference sequence). In DNA, the CDR3 is TGTGCCAGCACCAACCAGGTGGACGGGGAGCTGTTTTTT. Translated, it gives CASTNQVDGELFF.

The V and J genes are TRBV28 and TRBJ1-5; D is unclear. V was trimmed by 2 bases and J by 5 bases, leaving 4 bases between them. The CDR3 length is 12 residues. Germline CDR1 and CDR2: MDHEN and SYDVKM. The CDR3 nucleotides read TGTGCCAGCAGTTTAGCCTATCAGCCCCAGCATTTT. Protein product: CASSLAYQPQHF.

This clone has only one observation. The same CDR3 arises from other DNA sequences in this sample as well. The V call is TRBV6-5, the J call TRBJ1-1; 7 positions agree with TRBD1. The CDR3 extends over 13 amino acids. In germline, CDR1 is MNHEY, CDR2 SVGAGI. V lost 0 bases to trimming and J lost 8 bases; unmatched junction nucleotides: 3. Here the CDR3 DNA reads TGTGCCAGCAGTTACTCTGGGACAGCCGAAGCTTTCTTT. This sequence encodes CASSYSGTAEAFF.

This clone was seen a single time. The V call is TRBV4-3, the J call TRBJ2-1; D might be TRBD1 (6 bases). The CDR3 runs to 15 residues. Between the trimmed V and J ends, which lost 0 bases and 5 bases, there was a span of 11 bases. From germline, CDR1 is LGHNA and CDR2 YSLEER. CDR3 sequence reads: CASSQEQGLNNEQFF. The CDR3 DNA reads TGCGCCAGCAGCCAAGAACAGGGCCTTAACAATGAGCAGTTCTTC.

The genes are TRBV30 and TRBJ2-7; the D gene is possibly TRBD1 (5 bases). The V end was cut by 4 bases, the J end by 3 bases, with 16 bases between. The germline V gene has CDR1 GTSNPN and CDR2 SVGIG (reference sequence). This CDR3 has 14 residues. CDR3: CAWIPRGPGYEQYF. CDR3 nucleotides: TGTGCCTGGATCCCAAGGGGCCCTGGCTACGAGCAGTACTTC.

The chain links TRBV5-1 to TRBJ1-1; 8 bases are a match to TRBD1. CDR3 length: 15 amino acids. CDR1 SGHRS and CDR2 YFSETQ come from the germline V gene. Trimming cost V 2 bases and J 1 base; bases outside gene matches: 4. The CDR3 coding sequence is TGCGCCAGCAGCTTAATAGGACAGGGGAACACTGAAGCTTTCTTT. This sequence encodes CASSLIGQGNTEAFF.

This clone was observed a handful of times. The V gene is TRBV15, the J gene TRBJ1-2, with D uncertain. This CDR3 spans 14 amino acids. Germline lookup yields CDR1 LNHNV and CDR2 YYDKDF (reference sequence). V was pared by 6 bases and J by 2 bases, with 13 bases between. The CDR3 DNA follows: TGTGCCACCAGTCCAGGAAATTCAAACTATGGCTACACCTTC. Protein product: CATSPGNSNYGYTF.

A word on this clone: A read error may produce the germline difference seen at one junction end. Other nucleotide sequences in the sample specify the same CDR3. The rearrangement joins TRBV2 to TRBJ1-1, with TRBD1 matching over 9 bases. The CDR3 extends over 15 amino acids. From germline, CDR1 is SNHLY and CDR2 FYNNEI. CDR3 amino acids: CASSPGQGLNTEAFF. In nucleotides, the CDR3 is TGCGCCAGCAGCCCTGGACAGGGGCTGAACACTGAAGCTTTCTTT. The full variable domain, with the rest looked up from reference TRBV2 and TRBJ1-1, is EPEVTQTPSHQVTQMGQEVILRCVPISNHLYFYWYRQILGQKVEFLVSFYNNEISEKSEIFDDQFSVERPDGSNFTLKIRSTKLEDSAMYFCASSPGQGLNTEAFFGQGTRLTVV.

The V call is TRBV10-3, the J call TRBJ2-3; 9 positions match TRBD2. V lost 3 bases and J lost 5; bases outside the gene matches: 6. CDR1 is ENHRY, CDR2 SYGVKD, per germline. CDR3 length: 15 residues. The CDR3 here is CAISDISGRGDTQYF. The CDR3 DNA reads TGTGCCATCAGTGATATTAGCGGGAGAGGAGATACGCAGTATTTT.

The J gene is TRBJ2-7, the V gene TRBV28, with D perhaps matching TRBD1 (6 bases). This CDR3 has 14 residues. CDR1 MDHEN and CDR2 SYDVKM come from the germline V gene. Trimming removed 3 bases at V and 2 bases at J, with 11 bases between. The CDR3 DNA sequence: TGTGCCAGCAGTTTCTTACAGGGTACCTACGAGCAGTACTTC. It codes for CASSFLQGTYEQYF. Variable domain in full (rest from reference TRBV28 and TRBJ2-7): DVKVTQSSRYLVKRTGEKVFLECVQDMDHENMFWYRQDPGLGLRLIYFSYDVKMKEKGDIPEGYSVSREKKERFSLILESASTNQTSMYLCASSFLQGTYEQYFGPGTRLTVT.